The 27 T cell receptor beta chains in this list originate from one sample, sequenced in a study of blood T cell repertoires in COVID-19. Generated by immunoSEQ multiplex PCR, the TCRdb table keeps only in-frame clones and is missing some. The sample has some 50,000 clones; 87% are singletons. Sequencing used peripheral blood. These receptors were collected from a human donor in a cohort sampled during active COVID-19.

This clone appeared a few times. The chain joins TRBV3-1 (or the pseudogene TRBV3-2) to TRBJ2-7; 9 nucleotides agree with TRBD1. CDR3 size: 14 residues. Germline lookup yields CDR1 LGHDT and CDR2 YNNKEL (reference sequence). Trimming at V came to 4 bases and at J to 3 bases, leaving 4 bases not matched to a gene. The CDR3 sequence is CASSPGTGNYEQYF. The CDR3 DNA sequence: TGTGCCAGCAGCCCCGGGACAGGGAACTACGAGCAGTACTTC.

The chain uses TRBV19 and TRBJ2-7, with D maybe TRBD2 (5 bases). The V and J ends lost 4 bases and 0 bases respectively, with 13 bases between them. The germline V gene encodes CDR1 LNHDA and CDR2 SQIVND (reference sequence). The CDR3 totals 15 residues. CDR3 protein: CASSSGSRSSYEQYF. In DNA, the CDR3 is TGTGCCAGTAGTAGCGGGTCCCGGAGCTCCTACGAGCAGTACTTC.

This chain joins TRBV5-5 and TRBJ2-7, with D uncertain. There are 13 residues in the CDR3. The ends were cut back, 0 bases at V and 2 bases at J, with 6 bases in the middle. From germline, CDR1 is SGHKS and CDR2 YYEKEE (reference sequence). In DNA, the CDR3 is TGTGCCAGCAGCTTGGTAAGCCCCTACGAGCAGTACTTC. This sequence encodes CASSLVSPYEQYF.

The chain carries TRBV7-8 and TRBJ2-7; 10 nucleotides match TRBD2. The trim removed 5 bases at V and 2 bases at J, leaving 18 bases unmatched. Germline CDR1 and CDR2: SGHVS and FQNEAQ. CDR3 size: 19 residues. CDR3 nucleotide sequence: TGTGCCAGCAGCCCTACAAATTTAGCGGGAGGTTTAAGAGCCTACGAGCAGTACTTC. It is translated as CASSPTNLAGGLRAYEQYF. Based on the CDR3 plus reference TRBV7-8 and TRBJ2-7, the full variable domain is GAGVSQSPRYKVAKRGQDVALRCDPISGHVSLFWYQQALGQGPEFLTYFQNEAQLDKSGLPSDRFFAERPEGSVSTLKIQRTQQEDSAVYLCASSPTNLAGGLRAYEQYFGPGTRLTVT.

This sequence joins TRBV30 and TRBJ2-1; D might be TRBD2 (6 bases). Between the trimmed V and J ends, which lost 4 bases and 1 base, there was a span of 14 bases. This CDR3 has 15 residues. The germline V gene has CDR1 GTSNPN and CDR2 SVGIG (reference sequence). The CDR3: CAWISAGKSYNEQFF. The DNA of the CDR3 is TGTGCCTGGATCAGCGCGGGAAAATCCTACAATGAGCAGTTCTTC.

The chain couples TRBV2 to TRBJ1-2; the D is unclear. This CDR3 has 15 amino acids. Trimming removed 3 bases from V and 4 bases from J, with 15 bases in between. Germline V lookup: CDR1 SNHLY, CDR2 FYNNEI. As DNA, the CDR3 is TGTGCCAGCAGTGAGAAGGGAGGACGGCTCTATGGCTACACCTTC. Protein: CASSEKGGRLYGYTF.

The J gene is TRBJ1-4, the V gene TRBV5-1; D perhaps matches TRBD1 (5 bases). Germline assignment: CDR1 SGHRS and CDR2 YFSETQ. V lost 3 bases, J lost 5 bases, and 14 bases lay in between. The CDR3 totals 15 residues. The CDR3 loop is CASSSTDRWNEKLFF. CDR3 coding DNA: TGCGCCAGCAGCTCGACCGACAGATGGAATGAAAAACTGTTTTTT.

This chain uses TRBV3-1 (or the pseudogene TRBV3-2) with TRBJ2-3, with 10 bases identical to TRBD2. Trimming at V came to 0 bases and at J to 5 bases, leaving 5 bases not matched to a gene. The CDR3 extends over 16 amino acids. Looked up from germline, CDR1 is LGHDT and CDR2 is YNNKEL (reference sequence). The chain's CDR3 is CASSQDERLAGDTQYF. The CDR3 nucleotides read TGTGCCAGCAGCCAAGATGAGCGACTAGCGGGAGATACGCAGTATTTT.

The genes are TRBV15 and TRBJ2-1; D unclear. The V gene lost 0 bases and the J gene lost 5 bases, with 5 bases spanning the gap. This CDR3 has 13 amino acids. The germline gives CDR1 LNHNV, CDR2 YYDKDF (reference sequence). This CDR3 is CATSRDPNNEQFF. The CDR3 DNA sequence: TGTGCCACCAGCAGAGATCCCAACAATGAGCAGTTCTTC.

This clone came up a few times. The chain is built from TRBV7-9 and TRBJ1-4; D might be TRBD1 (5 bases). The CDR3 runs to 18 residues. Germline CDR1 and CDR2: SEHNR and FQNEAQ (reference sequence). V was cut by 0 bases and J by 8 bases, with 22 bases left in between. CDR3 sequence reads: CASSLALRTARGGEKLFF. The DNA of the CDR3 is TGTGCCAGCAGCTTAGCGCTACGGACGGCGCGGGGGGGAGAAAAACTGTTTTTT.

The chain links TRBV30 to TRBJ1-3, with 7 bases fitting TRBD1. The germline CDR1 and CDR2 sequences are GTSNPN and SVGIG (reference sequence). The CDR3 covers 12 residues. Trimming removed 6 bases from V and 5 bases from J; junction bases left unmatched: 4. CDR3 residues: CACDRVRNTIYF. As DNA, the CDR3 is TGTGCCTGTGACAGGGTTCGAAACACCATATATTTT.

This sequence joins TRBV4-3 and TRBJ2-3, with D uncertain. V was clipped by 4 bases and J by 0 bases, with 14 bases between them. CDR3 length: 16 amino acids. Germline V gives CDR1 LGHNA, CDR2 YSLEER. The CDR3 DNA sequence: TGCGCCAGCAGCCCCCGGGTCGAGTCGAGCACAGATACGCAGTATTTT. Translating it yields CASSPRVESSTDTQYF.

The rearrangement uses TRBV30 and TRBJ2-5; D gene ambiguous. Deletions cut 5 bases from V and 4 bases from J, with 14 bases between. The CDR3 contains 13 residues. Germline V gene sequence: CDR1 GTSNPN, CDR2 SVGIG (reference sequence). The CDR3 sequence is CAWDSGGRETQYF. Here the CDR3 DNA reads TGTGCCTGGGACTCAGGTGGTAGAGAGACCCAGTACTTC.

The chain's CDR3 is CASSPDRGYEQYF. Written as DNA, the CDR3 is TGTGCCAGCAGCCCCGACAGGGGGTACGAGCAGTACTTC. J is TRBJ2-7 and V is TRBV13; TRBD1 aligns across 9 bases. The CDR3 runs 13 residues. Germline lookup yields CDR1 PRHDT and CDR2 FYEKMQ (reference sequence). Trimming cost V 5 bases and J 4 bases; bases outside gene matches: 3. The full variable domain, rest sourced from reference TRBV13 and TRBJ2-7, is AAGVIQSPRHLIKEKRETATLKCYPIPRHDTVYWYQQGPGQDPQFLISFYEKMQSDKGSIPDRFSAQQFSDYHSELNMSSLELGDSALYFCASSPDRGYEQYFGPGTRLTVT.

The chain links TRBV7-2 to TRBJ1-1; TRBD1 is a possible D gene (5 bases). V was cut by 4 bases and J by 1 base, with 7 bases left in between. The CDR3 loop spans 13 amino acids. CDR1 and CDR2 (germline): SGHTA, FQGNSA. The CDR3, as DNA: TGTGCCAGCAGCTCGACAGAGAACACTGAAGCTTTCTTT. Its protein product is CASSSTENTEAFF.

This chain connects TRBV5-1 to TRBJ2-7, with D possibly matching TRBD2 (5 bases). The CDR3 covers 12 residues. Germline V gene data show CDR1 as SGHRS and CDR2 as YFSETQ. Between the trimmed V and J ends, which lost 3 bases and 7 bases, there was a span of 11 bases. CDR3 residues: CASSSSDWEQYF. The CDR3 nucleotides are TGCGCCAGCAGCTCATCGGACTGGGAGCAGTACTTC.

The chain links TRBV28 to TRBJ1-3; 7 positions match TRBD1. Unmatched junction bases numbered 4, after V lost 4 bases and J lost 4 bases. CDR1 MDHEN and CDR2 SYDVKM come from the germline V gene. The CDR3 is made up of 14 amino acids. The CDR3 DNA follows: TGTGCCAGCAGTTACGGGACAGCCGGAAACACCATATATTTT. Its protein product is CASSYGTAGNTIYF. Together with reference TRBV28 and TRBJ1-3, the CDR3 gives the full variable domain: DVKVTQSSRYLVKRTGEKVFLECVQDMDHENMFWYRQDPGLGLRLIYFSYDVKMKEKGDIPEGYSVSREKKERFSLILESASTNQTSMYLCASSYGTAGNTIYFGEGSWLTVV.

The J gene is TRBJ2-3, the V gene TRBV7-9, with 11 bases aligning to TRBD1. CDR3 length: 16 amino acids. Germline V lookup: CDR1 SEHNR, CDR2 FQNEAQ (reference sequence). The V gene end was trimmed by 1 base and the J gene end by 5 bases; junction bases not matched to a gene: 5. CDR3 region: CASSLGGQGDLDTQYF. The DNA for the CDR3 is TGTGCCAGCAGCTTAGGGGGACAGGGGGATTTAGATACGCAGTATTTT.

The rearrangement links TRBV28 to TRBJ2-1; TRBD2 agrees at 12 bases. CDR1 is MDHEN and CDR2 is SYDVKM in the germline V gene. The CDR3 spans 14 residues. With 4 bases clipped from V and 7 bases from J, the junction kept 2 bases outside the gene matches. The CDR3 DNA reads TGTGCCAGCAGTTGGGGGACTAGCGGGAATGAGCAGTTCTTC. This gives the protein CASSWGTSGNEQFF.

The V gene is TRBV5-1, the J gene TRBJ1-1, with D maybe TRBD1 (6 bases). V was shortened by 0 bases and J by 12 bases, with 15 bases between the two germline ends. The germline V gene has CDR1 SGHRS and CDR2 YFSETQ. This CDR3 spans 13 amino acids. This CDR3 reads CASSLAPGALTFF. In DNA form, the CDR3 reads TGCGCCAGCAGCTTGGCCCCAGGGGCGCTAACTTTCTTT.

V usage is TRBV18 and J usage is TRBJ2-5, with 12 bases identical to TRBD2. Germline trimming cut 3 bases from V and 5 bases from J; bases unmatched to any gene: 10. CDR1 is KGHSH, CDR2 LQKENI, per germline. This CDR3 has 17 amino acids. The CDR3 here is CASSPSLAGGPGETQYF. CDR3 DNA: TGTGCCAGCTCACCGTCGCTAGCGGGAGGGCCCGGGGAGACCCAGTACTTC.

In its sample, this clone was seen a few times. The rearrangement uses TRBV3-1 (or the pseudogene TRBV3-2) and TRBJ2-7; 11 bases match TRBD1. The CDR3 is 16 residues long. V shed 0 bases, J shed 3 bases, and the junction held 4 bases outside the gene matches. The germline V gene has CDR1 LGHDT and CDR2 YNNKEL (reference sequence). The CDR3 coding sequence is TGTGCCAGCAGCCAAGATAGGGACAGGGGGGTCTACGAGCAGTACTTC. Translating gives CASSQDRDRGVYEQYF.

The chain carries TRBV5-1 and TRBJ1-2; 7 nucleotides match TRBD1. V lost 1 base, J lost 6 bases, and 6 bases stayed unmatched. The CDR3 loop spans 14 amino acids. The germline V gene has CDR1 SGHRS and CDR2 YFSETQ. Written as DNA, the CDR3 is TGCGCCAGCAGCTTGACAGGGGCTAATGATGGCTACACCTTC. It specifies CASSLTGANDGYTF.

This CDR3 is CASSRDDNSPLHF. The DNA for the CDR3 is TGCGCCAGCAGCAGGGATGATAATTCACCCCTCCACTTT. The genes are TRBV10-1 and TRBJ1-6; a possible D gene is TRBD1 (5 bases). This CDR3 is 13 amino acids long. V dropped 6 bases and J dropped 5 bases, with 8 bases sitting between them. CDR1 is WNHNN, CDR2 SYGVQD, per germline (reference sequence).

In DNA, the CDR3 is TGTGCCACCAGTGATTTACAGACAGGGGGAACCGGGGAGCTGTTTTTT. This encodes CATSDLQTGGTGELFF. The chain recombines TRBV24-1 with TRBJ2-2; 9 nucleotides match TRBD1. The trim removed 1 base at V and 5 bases at J, leaving 4 bases unmatched. The CDR3 spans 16 residues. The germline V gene encodes CDR1 KGHDR and CDR2 SFDVKD.

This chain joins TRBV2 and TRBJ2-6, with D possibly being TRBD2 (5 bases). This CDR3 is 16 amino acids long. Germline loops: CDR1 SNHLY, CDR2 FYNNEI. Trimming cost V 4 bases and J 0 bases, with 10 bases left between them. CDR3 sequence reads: CASSARRASGANVLTF. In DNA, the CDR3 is TGTGCCAGCAGTGCCCGGCGGGCCTCTGGGGCCAACGTCCTGACTTTC.

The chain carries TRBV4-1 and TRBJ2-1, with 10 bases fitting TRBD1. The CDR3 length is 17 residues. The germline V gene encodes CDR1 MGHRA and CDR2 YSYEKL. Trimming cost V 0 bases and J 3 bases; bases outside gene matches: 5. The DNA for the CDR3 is TGCGCCAGCAGCCAAGATCGGGGGGACAGGGGCTACAATGAGCAGTTCTTC. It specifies CASSQDRGDRGYNEQFF.